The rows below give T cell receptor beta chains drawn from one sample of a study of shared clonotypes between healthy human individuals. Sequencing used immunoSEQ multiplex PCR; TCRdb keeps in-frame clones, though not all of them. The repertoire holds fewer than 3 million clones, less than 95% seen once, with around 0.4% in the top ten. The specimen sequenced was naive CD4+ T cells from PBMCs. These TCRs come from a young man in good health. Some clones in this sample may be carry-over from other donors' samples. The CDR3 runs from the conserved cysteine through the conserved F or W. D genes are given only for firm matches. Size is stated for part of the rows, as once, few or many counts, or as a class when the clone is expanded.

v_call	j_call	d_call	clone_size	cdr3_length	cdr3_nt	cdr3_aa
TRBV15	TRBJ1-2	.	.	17	TGTGCCACCAGCAGAGACCTAGGACCGCAACTAAACTATGGCTACACCTTC	CATSRDLGPQLNYGYTF
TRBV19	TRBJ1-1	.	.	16	TGTGCCAGTAGGGGAAGGGGGGAACCAGCGGACACTGAAGCTTTCTTT	CASRGRGEPADTEAFF
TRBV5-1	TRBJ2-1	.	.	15	TGCGCCAGCAGCTTGGGGGTAGGCCGGGGAAATGAGCAGTTCTTC	CASSLGVGRGNEQFF
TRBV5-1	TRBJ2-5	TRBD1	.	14	TGCGCCAGCAGCGAACGGGACAGTAAAGAGACCCAGTACTTC	CASSERDSKETQYF
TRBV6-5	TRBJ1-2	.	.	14	TGTGCCAGCAGTTACAGGCCGCTAAACTATGGCTACACCTTC	CASSYRPLNYGYTF
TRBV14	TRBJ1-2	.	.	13	TGTGCCAGCAGCCAAGTTCGCTCTTATGGCTACACCTTC	CASSQVRSYGYTF
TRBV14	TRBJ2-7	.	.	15	TGTGCCAGCAGCCAAGGAGGGCGGAAGTCCTACGAGCAGTACTTC	CASSQGGRKSYEQYF
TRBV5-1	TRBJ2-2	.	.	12	TGCGCCAGCGGCAGGGATGCCGGGGAGCTGTTTTTT	CASGRDAGELFF
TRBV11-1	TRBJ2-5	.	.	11	TGTGCCAGCAGCTTTGGTGAGACCCAGTACTTC	CASSFGETQYF
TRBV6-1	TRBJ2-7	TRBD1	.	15	TGTGCCAGCAGTGAAAGGACAGGGAGCTCCTACGAGCAGTACTTC	CASSERTGSSYEQYF
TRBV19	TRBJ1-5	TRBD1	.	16	TGTGCCAGTAGCCTCGAATGGACAGGGTATTATCAGCCCCAGCATTTT	CASSLEWTGYYQPQHF
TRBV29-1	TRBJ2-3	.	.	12	TGCAGCTTTTTGTCGGGGGTAGATACGCAGTATTTT	CSFLSGVDTQYF
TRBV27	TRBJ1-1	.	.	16	TGTGCCAGCAGTTTACGAGGTCGGGTTACGAACACTGAAGCTTTCTTT	CASSLRGRVTNTEAFF
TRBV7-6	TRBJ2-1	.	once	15	TGTGCCAGCAGCGCAGCGGCAAGCGATTACAATGAGCAGTTCTTC	CASSAAASDYNEQFF
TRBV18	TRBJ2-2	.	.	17	TGTGCCAGCTCACCACAGGGACCACACTGGAACACCGGGGAGCTGTTTTTT	CASSPQGPHWNTGELFF
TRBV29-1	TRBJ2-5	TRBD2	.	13	TGCAGCGTTGGGGACCGCGGGAGAGAGACCCAGTACTTC	CSVGDRGRETQYF
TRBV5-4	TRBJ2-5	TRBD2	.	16	TGTGCCAGCAGCCCCACCGTGGGGGTAGCGGGAGAGACCCAGTACTTC	CASSPTVGVAGETQYF
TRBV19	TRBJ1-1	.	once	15	TGTGCCAGTAGTATGTTCGAGGGCATGAACACTGAAGCTTTCTTT	CASSMFEGMNTEAFF
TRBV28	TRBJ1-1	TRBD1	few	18	TGTGCCAGCAGTTCCCCGCGGACAGGGCACGATTTGTCCACTGAAGCTTTCTTT	CASSSPRTGHDLSTEAFF
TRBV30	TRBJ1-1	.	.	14	TGTGCCTGGAATTTCTGGGCCCGACCGGGCGAAGCTTTCTTT	CAWNFWARPGEAFF
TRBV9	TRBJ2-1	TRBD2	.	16	TGTGCCAGCAGCGTACCCGGCAGCGGGAGAGTGGATGAGCAGTTCTTC	CASSVPGSGRVDEQFF
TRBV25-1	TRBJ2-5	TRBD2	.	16	TGTGCCAGCTCATCGGCTAGCGGGAGGCCTTGGGAGACCCAGTACTTC	CASSSASGRPWETQYF
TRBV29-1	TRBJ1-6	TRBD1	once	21	TGCAGCGTTGAATGGGGGATCCGGGACAGGGTAATCACCGGCTATAATTCACCCCTCCACTTT	CSVEWGIRDRVITGYNSPLHF
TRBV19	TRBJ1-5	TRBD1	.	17	TGTGCCAGTAGTGTAATCTCGGGACAGGGTAATAATCAGCCCCAGCATTTT	CASSVISGQGNNQPQHF
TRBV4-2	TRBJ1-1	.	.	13	TGTGCCAGCAGCCAGCAGGGGCCCACTGAAGCTTTCTTT	CASSQQGPTEAFF
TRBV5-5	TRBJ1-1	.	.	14	TGTGCCAGCAGCTTCCACTTGGGGAACACTGAAGCTTTCTTT	CASSFHLGNTEAFF
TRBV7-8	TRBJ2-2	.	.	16	TGTGCCAGCAGCCAGAGGGCCAGGGCGAACACCGGGGAGCTGTTTTTT	CASSQRARANTGELFF
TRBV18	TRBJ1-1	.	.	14	TGTGCCAGCTCACCTGGAATTGGTATCGCTGAAGCTTTCTTT	CASSPGIGIAEAFF
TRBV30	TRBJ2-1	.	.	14	TGTGCCTGGAGTGTACGTCCTAGAGGCAATGAGCAGTTCTTC	CAWSVRPRGNEQFF
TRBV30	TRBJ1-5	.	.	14	TGTGCCTGGAGTGTCCAGGCGAGCAATCAGCCCCAGCATTTT	CAWSVQASNQPQHF
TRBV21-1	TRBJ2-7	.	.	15	TGTGCCAGCAGCGGACGGGGACAGGGCACCTACGAGCAGTACTTC	CASSGRGQGTYEQYF
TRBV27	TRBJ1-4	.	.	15	TGTGCCAGCAGTCGTCTTGGGGGCTTTAATGAAAAACTGTTTTTT	CASSRLGGFNEKLFF
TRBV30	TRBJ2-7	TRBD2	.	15	TGTGCCTGGAGACGACTCCGGGGGGGAACCTACGAGCAGTACTTC	CAWRRLRGGTYEQYF
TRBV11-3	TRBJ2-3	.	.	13	TGTGCCAGCAGCTTAGCCATCACAGATACGCAGTATTTT	CASSLAITDTQYF
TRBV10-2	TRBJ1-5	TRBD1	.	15	TGCGCCAGCAGACCGACAGGGGATAGGGGTCAGCCCCAGCATTTT	CASRPTGDRGQPQHF
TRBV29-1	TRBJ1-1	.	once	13	TGCAGCGTTGCCGAAGACTTGAACACTGAAGCTTTCTTT	CSVAEDLNTEAFF
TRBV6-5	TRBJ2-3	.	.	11	TGTGCCAGCAAACTTGGAGATACGCAGTATTTT	CASKLGDTQYF
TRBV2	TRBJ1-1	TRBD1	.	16	TGTGCCAGCAGTCAACAGGGGGTTTCGGTGAACACTGAAGCTTTCTTT	CASSQQGVSVNTEAFF
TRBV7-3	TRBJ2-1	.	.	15	TGTGCCAGCAGCCTGGCCCCAGCGGACTACAATGAGCAGTTCTTC	CASSLAPADYNEQFF
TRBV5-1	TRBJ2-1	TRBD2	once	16	TGCGCCAGCACCATTGGGATCCAGCGGGGAAACAATGAGCAGTTCTTC	CASTIGIQRGNNEQFF
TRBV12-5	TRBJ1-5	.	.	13	TGTGCTAGTGGCGCCGGGGCGGATCAGCCCCAGCATTTT	CASGAGADQPQHF
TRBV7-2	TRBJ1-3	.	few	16	TGTGCCAGCAGCCCGCCCTTGGGGGGCTCTGGAAACACCATATATTTT	CASSPPLGGSGNTIYF
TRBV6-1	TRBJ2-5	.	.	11	TGTGCCATTCTATTTCAAGAGACCCAGTACTTC	CAILFQETQYF
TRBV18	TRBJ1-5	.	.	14	TGTGCCAGCTCACCTCCGGGGCTCGGTCAGCCCCAGCATTTT	CASSPPGLGQPQHF
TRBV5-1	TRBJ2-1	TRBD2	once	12	TGCGCCAGCAGCCCGGGACTAGCGGGAAGGTTCTTC	CASSPGLAGRFF
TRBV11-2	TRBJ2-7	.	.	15	TGTGCCAGCAGCTTACCGACTAGTCCTCGCTACGAGCAGTACTTC	CASSLPTSPRYEQYF
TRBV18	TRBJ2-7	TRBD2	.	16	TGTGCCAGCTCACCACAACCGGGACTAGCGGCCTACGAGCAGTACTTC	CASSPQPGLAAYEQYF
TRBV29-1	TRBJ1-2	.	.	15	TGCAGCGTCTCTGGAGTATCCCCCTCGAACTATGGCTACACCTTC	CSVSGVSPSNYGYTF